The sequence of this T cell receptor beta chain was determined in a study of technical replicates of blood from a handful of donors (dated by TCRdb to 2015 to 2018). To prepare the library, the immunoSEQ multiplex PCR assay was applied. The source is immuneACCESS, and TCRdb retained only in-frame sequences with V and J called. Part of the clones is not carried over; for the studies checked, unresolved V genes explain less than half of this, and the remainder is unexplained. This sample lists some 49,000 clones; about 94% were detected once. About 3.7% of the sample comes from the top ten. The CDR3 has 16 amino acids, counting the end cysteine and phenylalanine. Only the CDR3 region is kept as DNA, spanning 48 bases read in frame from base 1. Compared with germline, V lacks 0 bases and J lacks 5 bases; bases without a gene match: 13. Via the germline V gene (reference sequence), CDR1 is GTSNPN and CDR2 SVGIG.

To note about this clone: What antigen it recognizes has not been identified. No per-base quality is available; no much larger clone lies one base away.

The TCR was taken from a human donor in good health. Some clones in this sample may be carry-over from other donors' samples. The sample consisted of PBMCs. This chain is built from TRBV30 and TRBJ2-7, and 7 junction bases match TRBD1. The nucleotides read TGTGCCTGGAGTGTGAAGGGCCCCAGGGGGAACCACGAGCAGTACTTC. Its translation reads: CAWSVKGPRGNHEQYF.